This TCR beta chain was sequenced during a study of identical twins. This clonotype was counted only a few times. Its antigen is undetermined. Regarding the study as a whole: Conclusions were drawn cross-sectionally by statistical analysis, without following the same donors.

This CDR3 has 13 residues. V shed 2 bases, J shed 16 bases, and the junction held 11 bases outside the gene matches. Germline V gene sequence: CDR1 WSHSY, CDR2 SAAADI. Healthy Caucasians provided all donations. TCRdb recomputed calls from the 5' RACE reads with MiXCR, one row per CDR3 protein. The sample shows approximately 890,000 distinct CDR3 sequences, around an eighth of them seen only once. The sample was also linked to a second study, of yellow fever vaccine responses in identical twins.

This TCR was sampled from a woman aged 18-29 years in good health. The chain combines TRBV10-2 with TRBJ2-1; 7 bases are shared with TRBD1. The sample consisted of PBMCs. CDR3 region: CASSEIRQGPAFF. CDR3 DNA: TGCGCCAGCAGTGAGATAAGACAGGGCCCGGCTTTCTTC.